This T cell receptor (beta chain) was sequenced in a study of blood T cell repertoires in COVID-19. For the study at large: The United States, Italy and Spain were the sources of the acute and convalescent COVID-19 samples. Sources were T cells, B-cell-depleted T cells, or PBMCs; the material itself was cDNA or gDNA.

The V gene lost 2 bases and the J gene lost 6 bases, with 11 bases spanning the gap. Germline V CDR1 and CDR2: SGHTA, FQGTGA. The CDR3 has 14 residues. Source study methods: Researchers report that nucleated cell counts were estimated from reference gene primer amplification. This table comes from immunoSEQ multiplex PCR, and its TCRdb copy is limited to in-frame clones, with some not included. V and J calls plus clone size are reproduced from that table; the DNA served to infer D and trimming. Of 130,000 or so clones in the sample, 85% to 90% are singletons; the top ten hold 2% to 2.5%. The chain recombines TRBV7-3 with TRBJ2-1, with TRBD1 as a possible D gene (5 bases). The TCR originated in a man aged 65-85 years with active COVID-19. The sequenced sample was peripheral blood. For the CDR3, the DNA is TGTGCCAGCAGCTTAGTCTCAGGGCCCAATGAGCAGTTCTTC. Its protein is CASSLVSGPNEQFF.